What follows is one T cell receptor (beta chain) and its context. Its binding antigen is unknown. Per-nucleotide qualities are absent, and no much larger clonotype sits a single base away. Donors were healthy HIV-negative adults with no recently reported acute infections or vaccinations. Only Caucasian adults living in Nashville, Tennessee, USA were represented among the donors. CD4+ T cells were enriched by magnetic negative selection; naive cells were then positively selected on CD45RA, and the negative fraction formed the memory subset. After blood collection by leukapheresis, PBMCs were isolated using Ficoll-Histopaque density gradient centrifugation and then cryopreserved in the vapor phase of liquid nitrogen. Purity and quantity of every magnetically sorted T cell population were checked by analytical flow cytometry. Genomic DNA was isolated from each sorted fraction and quantified by UV absorbance on a Nanodrop 2000c.

TCR CDR3 regions were amplified from genomic DNA by multiplex PCR using the deep immunoSEQ assay. Extracted genomic DNA from each cell subset was spread evenly across all wells of several immunoSEQ 96-well plates, with each plate serving as a replicate. For sorted subsets, around 200 ng genomic DNA, equal to 25,000 to 35,000 T cell genomes, was loaded into each replicate PCR. The purified libraries were quantified using a Qubit 3.0 fluorometer, sized with a Bioanalyzer 2100, and then quantified again using the KAPA Library Quantification kit. Every immunoSEQ 96-well plate was sequenced on a dedicated single-read 150-cycle Illumina NextSeq 550 flow cell. The original methods were these. Because the immunoSEQ output included only junctional sequences and no quality scores, the filtering could not be the same as the filtering used for full-length reads. Sequences were annotated with PyIR, a Python wrapper for IgBLAST v1.9, and V/J genes and CDR3 were assigned using IMGT germline references. Any read was removed if the V/J assignment was weak (E-value above 1e-6), the CDR3 was missing, or the read contained stop codons, out-of-frame junctions, or ambiguous translated residues. V3J clonotypes were defined by identical inferred V gene, J gene, and CDR3 amino acid sequence. The percentage overlap between two repertoires was calculated by dividing the number of shared unique clonotypes by the size of the smaller repertoire. Three approaches were used to assess repertoire richness: RTK rarefaction, the Chao1 estimator, and Recon v2.1 estimates of unobserved clonotypes. Generation probabilities were computed with OLGA for all TCRbeta clonotypes obtained by the gDNA method from four donors. Here the immuneACCESS table is served through TCRdb, limited to in-frame sequences with V and J called. Missing clones are a known gap in these copies; in checked studies unresolved V genes cover under half, and the rest lacks a known reason. Clone size and V and J calls were adopted from that table, with D and trimming inferred from the DNA. The sample includes around 700,000 clones, with 72% observed a single time. Around 1.8% of the sample lies in the top ten.

The sample is drawn from a study of shared clonotypes between healthy human individuals (dated by TCRdb to 2020 to 2021). Describing the broader study: Three men and a couple of women, aged 18 to 49 years, made up the cohort. To increase sequencing depth and limit assay-specific biases, TCR repertoire library preparation and sequencing were carried out by different laboratories using diverse techniques. For each donor, CD4 naive and CD4 memory were each run on three plates, CD8 naive on two plates, and CD8 memory on one plate. To estimate repertoire size and how much clonotype sharing occurs between individuals, the study deeply sequenced the blood TCR repertoires of five healthy adults. Each donor's leukapheresis produced roughly between roughly 0.94 and 9.5 billion PBMCs. Here is what the overall study found, with its caveats: Sampling was limited to blood, and TCR repertoires in tissue likely differ from TCR repertoires in blood. Because the study included only a small number of donors, the genetic and exposure-history diversity represented was limited. When a handful of donors were compared, the shared fraction of clonotypes was around 5.1% for naive CD4, 3% to 4% for naive CD8, 2.3% for memory CD4, and approximately 0.4% for memory CD8. Compared with non-shared clonotypes, clonotypes shared by all four sorted-subset donors had higher generation probabilities. Pairwise subsampling indicated that sequencing depth was expected to affect the degree of clonotype sharing among donors. Naive subsets generally had larger estimated clonotype richness than memory subsets. Even with the large sequencing depth, rarefaction of the sorted-subset datasets indicated that sequencing was incomplete.

In the germline V gene, CDR1 corresponds to MDHEN and CDR2 to SYDVKM. Taken from cysteine to phenylalanine, the CDR3 has 13 residues. Kept here is only the CDR3 DNA, which spans 39 bases and is read in frame from base 1. V gives up 3 bases and J gives up 5 bases, and the segment between their germline ends measures 10 bases. This chain joins TRBV28 to TRBJ2-5, with no confident D gene call. The specimen was memory CD4+ T cells sorted from blood. The cell subset or site label on this specimen signifies: CD45RA-negative fraction. The clonotype originates from a woman aged 30 to 39 in good health. The DNA sequence is TGTGCCAGCAGTTTTTGGGGTAGGGAGACCCAGTACTTC. Its protein reads: CASSFWGRETQYF.